One TCR beta chain is described in this entry. This sample was taken from a study of technical replicates of blood from several donors. Sequencing used immunoSEQ multiplex PCR; TCRdb keeps in-frame clones, though not all of them. The sample includes approximately 49,000 clones, roughly 92% seen only once; the top ten take 3% to 5%. The TCR originated in a human donor in good health. Some clones in this sample may be carry-over from other donors' samples. Sequenced material: PBMCs.

CDR3 protein: CASSQGTSGLAGDEQYF. The CDR3 nucleotides read TGTGCCAGCAGCCAAGGTACATCGGGACTAGCGGGTGACGAGCAGTACTTC. This chain links TRBV4-2 with TRBJ2-7; 12 bases agree with TRBD2. J was trimmed by 5 bases and V by 1 base; bases with no gene match: 9. This CDR3 has 17 residues. CDR1 and CDR2 (germline): LGHNA, YNFKEQ.